Following are 20 T cell receptor beta chains from one sample sequenced in a study of OX40 agonist ivuxolimab in advanced cancers. The method behind the library was the immunoSEQ multiplex PCR assay. TCRdb retrieved this table from immuneACCESS and kept in-frame rearrangements only. Not all clones are present; in checked studies, unresolved V genes account for under half, and no reason is known for the remainder. This sample comprises tens of thousands of clones, 80% to 90% of them detected only once. The ten largest clones add up to roughly a quarter of the sample. The input for sequencing was CD4+ or CD8+ T cells sorted from blood, taken in a trial of the OX40 agonist ivuxolimab. These receptors were taken from an adult with an advanced solid tumor such as melanoma, head and neck, liver or kidney cancer.

This chain joins TRBV9 and TRBJ1-5; weak D call: TRBD1 (6 bases). The CDR3 covers 15 residues. V was pared by 0 bases and J by 9 bases, with 16 bases between. Germline lookup yields CDR1 SGDLS and CDR2 YYNGEE. CDR3 in amino acids: CASSVDAGARRPQHF. CDR3 bases: TGTGCCAGCAGCGTAGATGCAGGGGCGCGGCGGCCCCAGCATTTT.

J is TRBJ2-7 and V is TRBV28; D perhaps matches TRBD2 (6 bases). Trimming removed 6 bases at V and 2 bases at J, with 11 bases between. Germline CDR1 MDHEN, CDR2 SYDVKM. The CDR3 spans 13 residues. CDR3 coding DNA: TGTGCCAGCAGCCTTAGCGGTACCTACGAGCAGTACTTC. It yields the protein CASSLSGTYEQYF. The full variable domain, completed using reference TRBV28 and TRBJ2-7, is DVKVTQSSRYLVKRTGEKVFLECVQDMDHENMFWYRQDPGLGLRLIYFSYDVKMKEKGDIPEGYSVSREKKERFSLILESASTNQTSMYLCASSLSGTYEQYFGPGTRLTVT.

V and J are TRBV5-1 and TRBJ1-5; TRBD1 aligns across 9 bases. With 4 bases clipped from V and 6 bases from J, the junction kept 8 bases outside the gene matches. The CDR3 is 15 amino acids. CDR1 is SGHRS and CDR2 is YFSETQ in the germline V gene. CDR3 bases: TGCGCCAGCAGCGCGGAGGGACAGGGAGGTCAGCCCCAGCATTTT. Translation gives CASSAEGQGGQPQHF.

The chain recombines TRBV2 with TRBJ2-7; TRBD1 aligns across 9 bases. This CDR3 spans 15 amino acids. Germline assignment: CDR1 SNHLY and CDR2 FYNNEI. The ends lost 2 bases at V and 3 bases at J; junction bases unmatched: 5. CDR3: CASSESGQGYYEQYF. The CDR3 DNA reads as TGTGCCAGCAGTGAATCGGGACAGGGTTACTACGAGCAGTACTTC.

The rearrangement links TRBV5-1 to TRBJ2-7, with D maybe TRBD2 (5 bases). The CDR3 runs to 15 residues. Germline-derived CDR1 and CDR2 are SGHRS and YFSETQ. V was cut by 2 bases and J by 6 bases, with 18 bases left in between. CDR3 coding DNA: TGCGCCAGCAGCTTTGATCAAGCGTATGAGGGCGAGCAGTACTTC. Translated, it gives CASSFDQAYEGEQYF.

The chain links TRBV10-3 to TRBJ1-1; TRBD1 aligns across 9 bases. The CDR3 totals 15 residues. The V and J ends lost 6 bases and 2 bases, in that order; junction bases with no gene match: 7. Germline CDR1 and CDR2: ENHRY and SYGVKD. CDR3 bases: TGTGCCATCAGCGCCGGGACAGGGAGAAACACTGAAGCTTTCTTT. It codes for CAISAGTGRNTEAFF.

V is TRBV21-1 and J is TRBJ2-2; the DNA was not used to check the table's D call, TRBD2. TRBV21-1 has pseudogene status. The CDR3 is made up of 13 amino acids. The CDR3, as DNA: TGTGCCAGCAGCAATCCCGGGTACGGGGAGCTGTTTTTT. Protein product: CASSNPGYGELFF.

The rearrangement links TRBV30 to TRBJ2-7, with D possibly TRBD1 on 5 matching bases. Trimming pared 3 bases from V and 3 bases from J, leaving 9 bases between. The length of the CDR3 is 12 residues. In germline, CDR1 is GTSNPN, CDR2 SVGIG (reference sequence). In nucleotides, the CDR3 is TGTGCCTGGAGAACCGACAGCTACGAGCAGTACTTC. It yields the protein CAWRTDSYEQYF.

The V and J genes are TRBV7-9 and TRBJ2-6, with unresolved D. There are 15 residues in the CDR3. The germline V gene encodes CDR1 SEHNR and CDR2 FQNEAQ (reference sequence). V was cut by 2 bases and J by 0 bases, with 5 bases left in between. CDR3 protein: CASSLLPSGANVLTF. In DNA form, the CDR3 reads TGTGCCAGCAGCTTATTACCCTCTGGGGCCAACGTCCTGACTTTC. The full variable domain, its missing parts supplied by reference TRBV7-9 and TRBJ2-6, is DTGVSQNPRHKITKRGQNVTFRCDPISEHNRLYWYRQTLGQGPEFLTYFQNEAQLEKSRLLSDRFSAERPKGSFSTLEIQRTEQGDSAMYLCASSLLPSGANVLTFGAGSRLTVL.

The J gene is TRBJ2-5, the V gene TRBV30; TRBD1 matches at 8 bases. The CDR3 length is 16 residues. Germline V gives CDR1 GTSNPN, CDR2 SVGIG (reference sequence). Trimming removed 4 bases from V and 1 base from J; junction bases left unmatched: 11. The CDR3 region is CAWIPGTGFIQETQYF. For the CDR3, the DNA is TGTGCCTGGATTCCCGGGACAGGATTTATCCAAGAGACCCAGTACTTC.

The CDR3 loop is CASSPRGASALYNEQFF. The DNA for the CDR3 is TGTGCCAGCAGCCCTCGGGGGGCTTCTGCCTTATACAATGAGCAGTTCTTC. The V call is TRBV9, the J call TRBJ2-1; a possible D gene is TRBD2 (7 bases). The CDR3 covers 17 residues. Between the trimmed V and J ends, which lost 4 bases and 4 bases, there was a span of 21 bases. The germline V gene encodes CDR1 SGDLS and CDR2 YYNGEE.

This clone came up a few times. The chain has TRBV6-4 and TRBJ1-5; a possible D gene is TRBD1 (5 bases). The CDR3 extends over 17 amino acids. Trimming cost V 0 bases and J 0 bases, with 12 bases left between them. The germline gives CDR1 MRHNA, CDR2 SNTAGT. The CDR3 sequence: CASSDSGQVYSNQPQHF. The CDR3 bases are TGTGCCAGCAGTGACTCGGGGCAGGTCTATAGCAATCAGCCCCAGCATTTT.

On this clone itself: Distinct nucleotide sequences in the sample also encode this CDR3. This chain connects TRBV5-1 to TRBJ1-6; D may be TRBD1 (5 bases). Trimming pared 7 bases from V and 9 bases from J, leaving 17 bases between. The CDR3 runs 14 residues. From germline, CDR1 is SGHRS and CDR2 YFSETQ. The CDR3 region has the DNA TGCGCCAGCTCTACGGGGGATGAGAGTTCACCCCTCCACTTT. This translates into CASSTGDESSPLHF.

The chain recombines TRBV28 with TRBJ1-4, with a possible D match to TRBD1 (5 bases). Trimming removed 7 bases from V and 3 bases from J, with 15 bases in between. The CDR3 spans 15 residues. CDR1 and CDR2 (germline): MDHEN, SYDVKM. This chain's CDR3 is CASNPRVWANEKLFF. CDR3 nucleotide sequence: TGTGCCAGCAATCCCAGGGTATGGGCTAATGAAAAACTGTTTTTT.

This sequence joins TRBV6-1 and TRBJ1-4; no firm D call. V lost 4 bases and J 7 bases, leaving 13 bases between the germline ends. The CDR3 length is 14 residues. The germline gives CDR1 MNHNS, CDR2 SASEGT. The CDR3 here is CASSAGGTSEKLFF. In nucleotides, the CDR3 is TGTGCCAGCAGTGCGGGTGGAACATCTGAAAAACTGTTTTTT.

The chain is built from TRBV29-1 and TRBJ2-1, with D tentatively TRBD1 (5 bases). The germline V and J ends were trimmed by 8 bases and 9 bases, with 11 bases remaining between them. Germline CDR1 SQVTM, CDR2 ANQGSEA. There are 10 residues in the CDR3. The CDR3 region is CSQGVGEQFF. The CDR3 DNA follows: TGCAGCCAAGGGGTGGGTGAGCAGTTCTTC.

The chain combines TRBV5-6 with TRBJ1-1; D not certain. CDR3 length: 14 residues. Germline V CDR1 and CDR2: SGHDT, YYEEEE. Deletions cut 0 bases from V and 4 bases from J, with 10 bases between. The CDR3 DNA follows: TGTGCCAGCAGCTTGGGCCCTGGGAGCACTGAAGCTTTCTTT. This codes for CASSLGPGSTEAFF.

The chain uses TRBV7-6 and TRBJ2-7; the match to TRBD1 covers 9 bases. The V and J ends lost 4 bases and 5 bases, in that order; junction bases with no gene match: 9. Germline CDR1 is SGHVS and CDR2 is FNYEAQ. The CDR3 length is 15 residues. The CDR3 bases are TGTGCCAGCAGCTCCGGGACCGGGACAGGGAACGAGCAGTACTTC. It encodes CASSSGTGTGNEQYF.

The chain uses TRBV5-1 and TRBJ2-7, with D possibly called TRBD1 or TRBD2 (5 bases each). V lost 2 bases, J lost 3 bases, and 27 bases lay in between. The CDR3 sequence is 19 residues long. Germline V gene sequence: CDR1 SGHRS, CDR2 YFSETQ. The CDR3 is CASSFPSNRDPEANYEQYF. CDR3 nucleotide sequence: TGCGCCAGCAGCTTCCCCAGCAATCGGGACCCGGAGGCCAACTACGAGCAGTACTTC.

The gene calls are TRBV28 and TRBJ2-7; TRBD1 might be the D (6 bases). V dropped 6 bases and J dropped 0 bases, with 15 bases sitting between them. The CDR3 sequence is 15 residues long. Germline V gene data show CDR1 as MDHEN and CDR2 as SYDVKM. The CDR3 region has the DNA TGTGCCAGCAGCGACAGGCGGATAAGCTCCTACGAGCAGTACTTC. Its protein is CASSDRRISSYEQYF.